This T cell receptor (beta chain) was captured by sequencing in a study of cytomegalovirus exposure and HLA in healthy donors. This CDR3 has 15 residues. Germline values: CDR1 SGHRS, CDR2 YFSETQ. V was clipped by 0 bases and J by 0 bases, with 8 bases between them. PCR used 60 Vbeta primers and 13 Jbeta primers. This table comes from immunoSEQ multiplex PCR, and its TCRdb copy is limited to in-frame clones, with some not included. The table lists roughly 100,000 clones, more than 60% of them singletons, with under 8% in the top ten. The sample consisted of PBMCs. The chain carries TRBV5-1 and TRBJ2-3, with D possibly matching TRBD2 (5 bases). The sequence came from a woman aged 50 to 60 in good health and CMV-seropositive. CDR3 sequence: CASSLARASTDTQYF. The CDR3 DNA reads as TGCGCCAGCAGCTTGGCGAGGGCAAGCACAGATACGCAGTATTTT.